This TCR beta chain was profiled in a study of blood T cells in healthy people across ages. Study outcomes and limitations: Long-lived donors exceeded aged donors in naive CD4+ cells and diversity. Estimated diversity, derived from one million T cells, was regarded as an underestimate.

This clonotype was seen only a few times. Its target is not known. The V gene lost 0 bases and the J gene lost 0 bases, with 9 bases spanning the gap. Germline CDR1 and CDR2: MNHEY and SVGAGI. CDR3 length equals 15 residues. Primed by a sample-barcoded 5' primer and a J-beta primer mix, a second PCR proceeded for 7 to 11 cycles. Each cDNA molecule was tagged by a template-switch adaptor with 12 random nucleotides. Each of the samples gave a minimum of 3 million paired-end reads that contained CDR3. TCRdb recomputed calls from the 5' RACE reads with MiXCR, one row per CDR3 protein. The sample has fewer than 900,000 distinct CDR3 sequences; approximately 50% are singletons.

The source of this sequence is a woman between 55 and 75 years old in good health. Sequenced material: blood. J is TRBJ2-7 and V is TRBV6-5, with D hard to call. CDR3 in DNA: TGTGCCAGCAGTTACTCGTGGGCGGACTCCTACGAGCAGTACTTC. It translates to CASSYSWADSYEQYF.